This TCR beta chain was identified during a study of ipilimumab plus nivolumab after autologous stem cell transplantation. Study-level information: Median doses per patient: roughly 5 ipilimumab, under 10 nivolumab.

The CDR3 contains 16 residues. V was clipped by 5 bases and J by 0 bases, with 14 bases between them. The sample holds one count of this clone. Assay used: immunoSEQ multiplex PCR; TCRdb lists only in-frame clones, some missing. Here the sample spans 20,000 to 30,000 clones, about 86% being singletons. Through week 26, nivolumab 3 mg/kg IV was given weeks 1, 4, 7, 10, then biweekly. The V and J genes are TRBV7-1 and TRBJ1-3; D not certain. Being an ORF, TRBV7-1 has a function that is uncertain. Sequenced material: PBMCs, taken in a trial of ipilimumab plus nivolumab as post-transplant consolidation. The TCR comes from a male donor with diffuse large B-cell lymphoma. The CDR3 reads CASSRGWGSSGNTIYF. CDR3 sequence (DNA): TGTGCCAGCAGCCGCGGCTGGGGAAGCTCTGGAAACACCATATATTTT.